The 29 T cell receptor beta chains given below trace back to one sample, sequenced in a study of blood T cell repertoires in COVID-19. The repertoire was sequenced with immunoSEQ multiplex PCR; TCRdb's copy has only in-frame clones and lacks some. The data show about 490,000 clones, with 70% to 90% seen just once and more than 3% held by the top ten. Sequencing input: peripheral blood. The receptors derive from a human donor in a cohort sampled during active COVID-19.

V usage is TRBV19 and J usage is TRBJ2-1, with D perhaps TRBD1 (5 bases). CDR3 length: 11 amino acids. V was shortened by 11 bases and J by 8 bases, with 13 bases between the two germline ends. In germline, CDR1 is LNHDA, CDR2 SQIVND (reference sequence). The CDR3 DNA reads TGTGCCCAAAGGGGCAGGGATGAGCAGTTCTTC. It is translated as CAQRGRDEQFF.

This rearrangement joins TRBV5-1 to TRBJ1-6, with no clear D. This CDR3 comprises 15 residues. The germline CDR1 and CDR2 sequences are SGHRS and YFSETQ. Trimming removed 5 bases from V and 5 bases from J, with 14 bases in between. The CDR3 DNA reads TGCGCCAGCAGTCGGGAAAGCCGAAATAATTCACCCCTCCACTTT. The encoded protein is CASSRESRNNSPLHF.

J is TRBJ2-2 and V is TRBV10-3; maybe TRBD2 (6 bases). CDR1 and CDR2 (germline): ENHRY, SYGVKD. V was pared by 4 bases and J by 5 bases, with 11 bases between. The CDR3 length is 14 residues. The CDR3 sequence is CAISGEGGTGELFF. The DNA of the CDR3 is TGTGCCATCAGTGGCGAGGGAGGAACCGGGGAGCTGTTTTTT.

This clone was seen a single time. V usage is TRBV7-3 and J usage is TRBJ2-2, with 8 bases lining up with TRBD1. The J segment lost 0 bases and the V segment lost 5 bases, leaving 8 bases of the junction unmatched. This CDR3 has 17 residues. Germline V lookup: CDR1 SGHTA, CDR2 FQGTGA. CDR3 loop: CASSIKTGQANTGELFF. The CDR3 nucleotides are TGTGCCAGCAGCATAAAGACGGGACAGGCGAACACCGGGGAGCTGTTTTTT.

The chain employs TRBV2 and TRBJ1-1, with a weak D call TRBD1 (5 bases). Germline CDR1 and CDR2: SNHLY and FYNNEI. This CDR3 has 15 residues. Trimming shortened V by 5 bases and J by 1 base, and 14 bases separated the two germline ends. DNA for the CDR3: TGTGCCAGCAGTCCGTGGACAAACTCGAACACTGAAGCTTTCTTT. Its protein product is CASSPWTNSNTEAFF.

CDR3 in amino acids: CASSPRGIGNQPQHF. DNA for the CDR3: TGTGCCAGTAGTCCCAGGGGGATTGGTAATCAGCCCCAGCATTTT. This chain connects TRBV19 to TRBJ1-5; 7 nucleotides agree with TRBD1. The CDR3 contains 15 residues. Germline V gene lookup returns CDR1 LNHDA and CDR2 SQIVND (reference sequence). J was trimmed by 4 bases and V by 5 bases; bases with no gene match: 8.

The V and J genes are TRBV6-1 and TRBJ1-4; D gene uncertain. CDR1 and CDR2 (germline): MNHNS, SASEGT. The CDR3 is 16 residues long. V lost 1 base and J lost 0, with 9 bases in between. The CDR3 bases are TGTGCCAGCAGTGAAGTTGCAGTTGCAACTAATGAAAAACTGTTTTTT. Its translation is CASSEVAVATNEKLFF.

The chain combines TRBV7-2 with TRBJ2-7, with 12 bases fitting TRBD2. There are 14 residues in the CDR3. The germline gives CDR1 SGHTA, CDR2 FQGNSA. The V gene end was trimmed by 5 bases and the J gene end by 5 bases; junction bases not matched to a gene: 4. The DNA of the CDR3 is TGTGCCAGCAGCCTACGACTAGCGGGAGACGAGCAGTACTTC. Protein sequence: CASSLRLAGDEQYF.

CDR3 coding DNA: TGTGCCAGCAGCTTTTGGAGCGGCACAGATACGCAGTATTTT. This codes for CASSFWSGTDTQYF. The chain uses TRBV5-4 and TRBJ2-3; D gene unclear. Trimming shortened V by 2 bases and J by 1 base, and 8 bases separated the two germline ends. The CDR3 length is 14 residues. The germline V gene has CDR1 SGHNT and CDR2 YYREEE (reference sequence).

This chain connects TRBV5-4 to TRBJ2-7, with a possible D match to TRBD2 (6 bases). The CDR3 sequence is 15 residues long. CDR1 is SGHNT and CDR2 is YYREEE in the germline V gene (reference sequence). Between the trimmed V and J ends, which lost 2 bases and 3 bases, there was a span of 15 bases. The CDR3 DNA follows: TGTGCCAGCAGCTTCGGGGGTGGACGGGGCTACGAGCAGTACTTC. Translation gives CASSFGGGRGYEQYF.

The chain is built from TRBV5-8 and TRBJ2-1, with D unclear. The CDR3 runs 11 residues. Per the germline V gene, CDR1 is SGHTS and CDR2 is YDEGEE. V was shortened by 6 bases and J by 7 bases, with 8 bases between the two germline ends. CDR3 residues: CASTVGNEQFF. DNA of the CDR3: TGTGCCAGCACCGTCGGGAATGAGCAGTTCTTC.

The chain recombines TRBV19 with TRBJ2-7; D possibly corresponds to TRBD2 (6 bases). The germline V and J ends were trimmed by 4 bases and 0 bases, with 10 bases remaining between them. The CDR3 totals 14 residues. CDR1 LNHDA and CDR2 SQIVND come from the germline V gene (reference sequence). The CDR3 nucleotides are TGTGCCAGTAGTACCGCTAGCGACTCCTACGAGCAGTACTTC. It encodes CASSTASDSYEQYF.

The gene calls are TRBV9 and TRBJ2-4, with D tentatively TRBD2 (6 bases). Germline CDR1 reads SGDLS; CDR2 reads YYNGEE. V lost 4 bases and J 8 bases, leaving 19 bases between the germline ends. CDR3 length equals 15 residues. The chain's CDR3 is CASSPGDWAADIQYF. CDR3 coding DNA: TGTGCCAGCAGCCCTGGGGACTGGGCCGCGGACATTCAGTACTTC.

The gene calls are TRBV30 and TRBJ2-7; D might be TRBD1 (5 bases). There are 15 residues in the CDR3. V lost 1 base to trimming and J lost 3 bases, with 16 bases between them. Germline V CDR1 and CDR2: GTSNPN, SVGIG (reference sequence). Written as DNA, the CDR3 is TGTGCCTGGAGTGGGGTAAGGGGCAGCCACTACGAGCAGTACTTC. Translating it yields CAWSGVRGSHYEQYF.

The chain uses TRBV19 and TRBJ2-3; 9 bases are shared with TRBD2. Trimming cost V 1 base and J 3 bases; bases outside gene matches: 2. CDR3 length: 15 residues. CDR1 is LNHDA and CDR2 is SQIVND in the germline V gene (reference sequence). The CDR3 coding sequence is TGTGCCAGTAGTATAGGTAGCGGGAGTACAGATACGCAGTATTTT. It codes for CASSIGSGSTDTQYF.

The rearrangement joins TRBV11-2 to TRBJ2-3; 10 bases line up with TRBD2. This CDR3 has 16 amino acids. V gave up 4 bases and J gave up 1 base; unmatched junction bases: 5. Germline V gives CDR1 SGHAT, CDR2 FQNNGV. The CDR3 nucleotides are TGTGCCAGCAGCTCCCGGACTAGCGGCCGCACAGATACGCAGTATTTT. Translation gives CASSSRTSGRTDTQYF.

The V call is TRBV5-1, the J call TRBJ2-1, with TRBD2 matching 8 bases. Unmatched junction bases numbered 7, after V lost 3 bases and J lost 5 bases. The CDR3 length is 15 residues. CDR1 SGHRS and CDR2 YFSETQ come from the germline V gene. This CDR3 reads CASSWAGGRNNEQFF. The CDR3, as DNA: TGCGCCAGCAGCTGGGCGGGGGGTCGAAACAATGAGCAGTTCTTC.

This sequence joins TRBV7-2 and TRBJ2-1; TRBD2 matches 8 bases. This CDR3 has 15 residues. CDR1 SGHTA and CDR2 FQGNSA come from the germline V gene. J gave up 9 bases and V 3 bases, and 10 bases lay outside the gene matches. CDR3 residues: CASSFIIAGMGEQFF. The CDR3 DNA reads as TGTGCCAGCAGCTTCATCATAGCGGGAATGGGTGAGCAGTTCTTC. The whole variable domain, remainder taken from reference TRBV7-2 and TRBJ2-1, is GAGVSQSPSNKVTEKGKDVELRCDPISGHTALYWYRQSLGQGLEFLIYFQGNSAPDKSGLPSDRFSAERTGGSVSTLTIQRTQQEDSAVYLCASSFIIAGMGEQFFGPGTRLTVL.

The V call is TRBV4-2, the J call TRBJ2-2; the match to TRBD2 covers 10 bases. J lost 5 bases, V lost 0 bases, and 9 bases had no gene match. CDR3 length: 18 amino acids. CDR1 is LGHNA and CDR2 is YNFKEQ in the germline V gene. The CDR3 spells CASSQENRLAGWTGELFF. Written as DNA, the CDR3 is TGTGCCAGCAGCCAAGAAAACCGACTAGCGGGTTGGACCGGGGAGCTGTTTTTT.

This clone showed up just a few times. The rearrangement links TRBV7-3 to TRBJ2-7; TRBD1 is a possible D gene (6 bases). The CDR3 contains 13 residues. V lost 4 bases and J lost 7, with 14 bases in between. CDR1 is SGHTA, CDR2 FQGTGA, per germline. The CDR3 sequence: CASSSSTGSEQYF. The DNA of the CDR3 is TGTGCCAGCAGCTCCAGTACAGGGAGTGAGCAGTACTTC. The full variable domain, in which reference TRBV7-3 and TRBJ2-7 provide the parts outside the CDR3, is GAGVSQTPSNKVTEKGKYVELRCDPISGHTALYWYRQSLGQGPEFLIYFQGTGAADDSGLPNDRFFAVRPEGSVSTLKIQRTERGDSAVYLCASSSSTGSEQYFGPGTRLTVT.

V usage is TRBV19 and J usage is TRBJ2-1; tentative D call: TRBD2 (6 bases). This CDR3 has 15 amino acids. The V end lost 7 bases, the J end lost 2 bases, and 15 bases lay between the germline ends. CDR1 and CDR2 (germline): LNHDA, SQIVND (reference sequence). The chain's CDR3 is CASTATWGAYNEQFF. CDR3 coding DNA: TGTGCCAGTACCGCGACCTGGGGGGCCTACAATGAGCAGTTCTTC.

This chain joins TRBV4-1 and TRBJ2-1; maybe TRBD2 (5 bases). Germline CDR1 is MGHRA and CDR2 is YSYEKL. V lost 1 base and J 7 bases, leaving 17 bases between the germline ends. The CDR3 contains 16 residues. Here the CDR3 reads CASSQGPDGVWNEQFF. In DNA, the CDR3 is TGCGCCAGCAGCCAAGGGCCTGACGGGGTCTGGAATGAGCAGTTCTTC.

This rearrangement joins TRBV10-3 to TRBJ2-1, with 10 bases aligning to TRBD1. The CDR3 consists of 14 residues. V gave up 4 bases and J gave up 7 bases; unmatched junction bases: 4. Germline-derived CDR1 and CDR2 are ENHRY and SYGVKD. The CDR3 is CAISGGTGANEQFF. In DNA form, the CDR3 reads TGTGCCATCAGTGGGGGGACAGGGGCAAATGAGCAGTTCTTC.

As DNA, the CDR3 is TGTGCCAGCAGTTTGGGCAGGGGGCTTGTAGCTGAAGCTTTCTTT. It codes for CASSLGRGLVAEAFF. The gene calls are TRBV27 and TRBJ1-1, with 8 bases that match TRBD1. Germline V gene sequence: CDR1 MNHEY, CDR2 SMNVEV (reference sequence). V lost 3 bases and J lost 6; bases outside the gene matches: 9. This CDR3 is 15 amino acids long.

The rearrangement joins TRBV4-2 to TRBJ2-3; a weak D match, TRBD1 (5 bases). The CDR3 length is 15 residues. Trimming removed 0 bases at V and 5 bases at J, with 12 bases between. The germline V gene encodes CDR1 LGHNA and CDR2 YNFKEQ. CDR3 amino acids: CASSQDGAAKDTQYF. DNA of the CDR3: TGTGCCAGCAGCCAAGATGGGGCTGCGAAAGATACGCAGTATTTT.

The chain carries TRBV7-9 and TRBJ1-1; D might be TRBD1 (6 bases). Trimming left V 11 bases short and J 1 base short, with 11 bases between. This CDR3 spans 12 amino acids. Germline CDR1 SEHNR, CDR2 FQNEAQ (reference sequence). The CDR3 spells CAGGGANTEAFF. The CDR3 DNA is TGTGCCGGAGGGGGGGCGAACACTGAAGCTTTCTTT. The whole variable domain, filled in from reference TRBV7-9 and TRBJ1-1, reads DTGVSQNPRHKITKRGQNVTFRCDPISEHNRLYWYRQTLGQGPEFLTYFQNEAQLEKSRLLSDRFSAERPKGSFSTLEIQRTEQGDSAMYLCAGGGANTEAFFGQGTRLTVV.

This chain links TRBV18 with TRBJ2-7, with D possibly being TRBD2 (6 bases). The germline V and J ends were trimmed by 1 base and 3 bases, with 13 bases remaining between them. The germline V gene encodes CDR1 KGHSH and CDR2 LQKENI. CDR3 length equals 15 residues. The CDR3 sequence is CASSPRSAGSYEQYF. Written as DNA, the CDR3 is TGTGCCAGCTCACCACGGTCGGCGGGGAGCTACGAGCAGTACTTC.

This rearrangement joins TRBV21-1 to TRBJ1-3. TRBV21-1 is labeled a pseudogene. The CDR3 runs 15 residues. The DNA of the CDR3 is TGTGCCAGCACCGCGGGGGTCGAAGGGGGAAACACCATATATTTT. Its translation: CASTAGVEGGNTIYF.

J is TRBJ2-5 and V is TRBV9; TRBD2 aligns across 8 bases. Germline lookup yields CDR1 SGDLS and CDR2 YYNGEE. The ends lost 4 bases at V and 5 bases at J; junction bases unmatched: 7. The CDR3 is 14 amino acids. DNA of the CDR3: TGTGCCAGCAGCATTAGCGGGGCGGAGGAGACCCAGTACTTC. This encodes CASSISGAEETQYF.